The source of this TCR beta chain is a study of cytomegalovirus exposure and HLA in healthy donors. Study findings and constraints: An apparent linkage of common viral pathogens to several of the most significant clusters emerged in a later analysis.

Participants comprised healthy donors of bone marrow. Researchers ran the PCR with 60 Vbeta and 13 Jbeta primers. The data were produced by immunoSEQ multiplex PCR, yet TCRdb's version contains in-frame clones alone and is incomplete. This sample carries about 120,000 clones, more than 60% of them seen once, and the ten largest clones take approximately 1.4%. This clone was counted between two and nine times. Antigen unknown. The TCR originated in a man younger than 35 in good health and CMV-seronegative. Sequencing was done on a sample of PBMCs.

The CDR3 DNA is TGTGCCTGGAGTGTAGCGGGGGCCAACGTCCTGACTTTC. Amino acids: CAWSVAGANVLTF. V usage is TRBV30 and J usage is TRBJ2-6; D is unclear. CDR1 and CDR2 (germline): GTSNPN, SVGIG (reference sequence). This CDR3 spans 13 amino acids. Trimming stripped 0 bases from V and 4 bases from J, with 4 bases between.